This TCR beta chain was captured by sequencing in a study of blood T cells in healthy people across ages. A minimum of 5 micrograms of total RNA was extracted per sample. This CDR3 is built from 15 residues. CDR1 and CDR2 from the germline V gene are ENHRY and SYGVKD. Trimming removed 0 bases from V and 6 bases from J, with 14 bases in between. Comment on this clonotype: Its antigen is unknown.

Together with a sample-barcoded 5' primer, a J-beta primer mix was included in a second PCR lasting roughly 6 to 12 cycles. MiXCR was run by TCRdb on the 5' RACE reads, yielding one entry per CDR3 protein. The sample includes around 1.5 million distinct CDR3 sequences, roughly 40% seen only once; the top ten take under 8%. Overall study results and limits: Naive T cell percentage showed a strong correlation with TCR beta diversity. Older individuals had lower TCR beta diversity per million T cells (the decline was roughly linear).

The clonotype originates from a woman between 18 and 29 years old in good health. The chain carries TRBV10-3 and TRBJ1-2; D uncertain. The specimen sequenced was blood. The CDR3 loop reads CAISESGSDTHGYTF. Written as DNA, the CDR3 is TGTGCCATCAGTGAGTCGGGCAGTGACACCCATGGCTACACCTTC.